These T cell receptor beta chains were read from a single sample in a study of T-cell memory formation after mild COVID-19. TCRdb re-derived calls from the 5' RACE reads in MiXCR, one entry per CDR3 protein. The sample has 95,000 to 120,000 distinct CDR3 sequences, 22% seen once. Source material: PBMCs or a T cell subset sorted from them (not recorded which). The receptors come from a man aged 18 to 29 who had mild COVID-19 (a few samples of this study predate the infection). Cell type and time point are not known. CDR3s include the opening cysteine and the closing phenylalanine or tryptophan. Each record gives: J gene, V gene, D gene, CDR3 protein. A D gene is named only where the DNA matches it firmly.

J gene: TRBJ2-2; V gene: TRBV7-3; D gene: TRBD1; CDR3 protein: CASSPGTGDTGELFF
J gene: TRBJ1-2; V gene: TRBV9; D gene: TRBD1; CDR3 protein: CASSVAVDRVPARGYTF
J gene: TRBJ2-3; V gene: TRBV6-6; D gene: TRBD2; CDR3 protein: CASSYAGGSLTDTQYF
J gene: TRBJ2-2; V gene: TRBV12-3/TRBV12-4; D gene: .; CDR3 protein: CASSLVNRELFF
J gene: TRBJ2-2; V gene: TRBV6-5; D gene: .; CDR3 protein: CASSYSDQNTGELFF
J gene: TRBJ2-5; V gene: TRBV4-2; D gene: .; CDR3 protein: CASSQGRQETQYF
J gene: TRBJ1-2; V gene: TRBV12-3/TRBV12-4; D gene: .; CDR3 protein: CASSTDSDYGYTF
J gene: TRBJ2-1; V gene: TRBV7-9; D gene: TRBD1; CDR3 protein: CASSSNWDRGPYNEQFF
J gene: TRBJ2-2; V gene: TRBV11-2; D gene: .; CDR3 protein: CASSPGRGQGGELFF
J gene: TRBJ2-1; V gene: TRBV4-1; D gene: .; CDR3 protein: CASSPRPGKDEQFF
J gene: TRBJ1-1; V gene: TRBV5-1; D gene: .; CDR3 protein: CASSFGQTGRNTEAFF
J gene: TRBJ2-4; V gene: TRBV5-5; D gene: .; CDR3 protein: CASSPPGSAKNIQYF
J gene: TRBJ2-6; V gene: TRBV4-3; D gene: .; CDR3 protein: CASSPGAGRNSGANVLTF
J gene: TRBJ1-5; V gene: TRBV6-5; D gene: .; CDR3 protein: CASSLRSNQPQHF
J gene: TRBJ2-5; V gene: TRBV7-2; D gene: TRBD2; CDR3 protein: CASSLTSGGRTQYF
J gene: TRBJ2-7; V gene: TRBV20-1; D gene: .; CDR3 protein: CSARDGSYEQYF